This T cell receptor (beta chain) was profiled in a study of cytomegalovirus exposure and HLA in healthy donors. Study context: Of 398 genotyped donors, about 81% clustered with self-reported Caucasian donors. Study-wide points: Later, an analysis found that common viral pathogens appeared to be linked with several of the most significant clusters. Reportedly, diagnosis of cytomegalovirus status by the classifier showed high specificity and sensitivity.

Donors were nominally healthy when sampled, though unrecorded immune exposures were likely. Comments on this clone: The antigen is not known.

Germline values: CDR1 LNHDA, CDR2 SQIVND (reference sequence). V lost 6 bases and J lost 5; bases outside the gene matches: 9. The CDR3 is 14 amino acids. Primers: 60 Vbeta forward and 13 Jbeta reverse. This table comes from immunoSEQ multiplex PCR, and its TCRdb copy is limited to in-frame clones, with some not included. The profile shows about 180,000 clones, 75% to 85% of them singletons. The sequenced sample consisted of PBMCs. V is TRBV19 and J is TRBJ2-5; TRBD1 matches 7 bases. The clonotype was recovered from a man younger than 30 in good health and CMV-seronegative. The CDR3 DNA follows: TGTGCCAGTAGACTGACAGGGAGCAGGGAGACCCAGTACTTC. Protein product: CASRLTGSRETQYF.